Listed here are 9 T cell receptor beta chains from one sample, sequenced in a study of control samples from healthy donors and cancer patients. This table comes from immunoSEQ multiplex PCR, and its TCRdb copy is limited to in-frame clones, with some not included. Of 100,000 or so clones in the sample, 80% to 90% are singletons; the top ten hold approximately 7.8%. The sequencing sample was made of blood. These receptors were collected from a man aged 25 to 40 in good health.

The V and J genes are TRBV19 and TRBJ1-2; 7 bases map to TRBD1. CDR1 and CDR2 (germline): LNHDA, SQIVND (reference sequence). The CDR3 loop spans 17 amino acids. V trimming: 5 bases; J trimming: 4 bases; junction bases outside the gene matches: 16. DNA of the CDR3: TGTGCCAGTAGTCCCGATGGCGACAGGGCCAAGGCCTATGGCTACACCTTC. Translating it yields CASSPDGDRAKAYGYTF.

The rearrangement joins TRBV29-1 to TRBJ1-1; 9 bases map to TRBD1. The CDR3 sequence is 13 residues long. With 4 bases clipped from V and 7 bases from J, the junction kept 7 bases outside the gene matches. Germline assignment: CDR1 SQVTM and CDR2 ANQGSEA. The CDR3 coding sequence is TGCAGCGTTGGAGGGACAGGGATTGGTGAAGCTTTCTTT. It codes for CSVGGTGIGEAFF.

Note on this clone: Germline and junction disagree at one end, which may indicate a read error. This chain's CDR3 is CASSPDTYEQYF. CDR3 in DNA: TGTGCCAGCAGCCCCGACACCTATGAGCAGTACTTC. The chain has TRBV6-5 and TRBJ2-7; no clear D. Germline CDR1 reads MNHEY; CDR2 reads SVGAGI. The CDR3 runs to 12 residues.

The V and J genes are TRBV11-1 and TRBJ2-3; 7 bases match TRBD2. The CDR3 length is 12 residues. Trimming took 5 bases from V and 6 from J; bases not matched to a gene: 2. Looked up from germline, CDR1 is SGHAT and CDR2 is FQDESV (reference sequence). Written as DNA, the CDR3 is TGTGCCAGCAGCGGACTAGTGGATACGCAGTATTTT. It is translated as CASSGLVDTQYF.

This chain connects TRBV7-2 to TRBJ2-3, with TRBD2 matching over 8 bases. CDR1 is SGHTA, CDR2 FQGNSA, per germline. The CDR3 loop spans 16 amino acids. J was trimmed by 0 bases and V by 5 bases; bases with no gene match: 7. CDR3 residues: CASSLRTSRSTDTQYF. CDR3 coding DNA: TGTGCCAGCAGCCTCCGGACTAGCCGGAGCACAGATACGCAGTATTTT.

The chain recombines TRBV20-1 with TRBJ2-1, with D possibly matching TRBD1 (6 bases). Between the trimmed V and J ends, which lost 3 bases and 7 bases, there was a span of 16 bases. Germline lookup yields CDR1 DFQATT and CDR2 SNEGSKA (reference sequence). This CDR3 comprises 14 residues. The chain's CDR3 is CSASAGALPNEQFF. The CDR3 coding sequence is TGCAGTGCTAGTGCAGGGGCCCTCCCGAATGAGCAGTTCTTC.

The chain couples TRBV14 to TRBJ2-7; 15 bases map to TRBD2. This CDR3 has 20 residues. CDR1 and CDR2 (germline): SGHDN, FVKESK. J was trimmed by 4 bases and V by 1 base; bases with no gene match: 14. In DNA, the CDR3 is TGTGCCAGCAGCCAAGCCGCAAACGGACTAGCGGGAGGGCCCACTTACGAGCAGTACTTC. Its protein is CASSQAANGLAGGPTYEQYF. Full variable domain (remainder filled in from reference TRBV14 and TRBJ2-7): EAGVTQFPSHSVIEKGQTVTLRCDPISGHDNLYWYRRVMGKEIKFLLHFVKESKQDESGMPNNRFLAERTGGTYSTLKVQPAELEDSGVYFCASSQAANGLAGGPTYEQYFGPGTRLTVT.

The gene calls are TRBV2 and TRBJ1-1; D ambiguous. The germline gives CDR1 SNHLY, CDR2 FYNNEI. The V end was cut by 9 bases, the J end by 6 bases, with 17 bases between. This CDR3 spans 13 amino acids. The CDR3 protein is CASFFYIGAEAFF. In nucleotides, the CDR3 is TGTGCCAGTTTTTTCTACATCGGCGCTGAAGCTTTCTTT. The full variable domain, completed using reference TRBV2 and TRBJ1-1, is EPEVTQTPSHQVTQMGQEVILRCVPISNHLYFYWYRQILGQKVEFLVSFYNNEISEKSEIFDDQFSVERPDGSNFTLKIRSTKLEDSAMYFCASFFYIGAEAFFGQGTRLTVV.

The genes are TRBV7-3 and TRBJ2-3; a possible D gene is TRBD2 (6 bases). With 0 bases removed from V and 5 bases from J, the gap between germline ends came to 9 bases. The CDR3 spans 14 residues. Germline V CDR1 and CDR2: SGHTA, FQGTGA. The CDR3 DNA is TGTGCCAGCAGCTTAACGGGCGGGGTAGATACGCAGTATTTT. Protein product: CASSLTGGVDTQYF.